The 25 T cell receptor beta chains listed next were all sequenced from one sample in a study of cytomegalovirus exposure and HLA in healthy donors. Primers for the PCR totalled 60 Vbeta and 13 Jbeta. Here immunoSEQ multiplex PCR was the method, and the copy in TCRdb shows in-frame clones only, minus some. The sample holds under 150,000 clones, 81% seen once. The material sequenced was PBMCs. The receptors here all came from a man younger than 35 in good health and CMV-seronegative.

This chain connects TRBV6-6 to TRBJ2-1, with D maybe TRBD2 (7 bases). The CDR3 has 15 amino acids. The ends were cut back, 5 bases at V and 0 bases at J, with 11 bases in the middle. Per germline, CDR1 MNHNY and CDR2 SVGAGI (reference sequence). CDR3 DNA sequence: TGTGCCAGCAGTCTGCGGGGGCACTCCTACAATGAGCAGTTCTTC. Protein sequence: CASSLRGHSYNEQFF.

This clone came up once. The V gene is TRBV27, the J gene TRBJ1-4; D gene uncertain. Trimming removed 5 bases at V and 0 bases at J, with 10 bases between. Germline V gene data show CDR1 as MNHEY and CDR2 as SMNVEV (reference sequence). This CDR3 spans 15 amino acids. The CDR3, as DNA: TGTGCCAGCAGTCCTAAGCGAACAACTAATGAAAAACTGTTTTTT. Amino acids: CASSPKRTTNEKLFF.

The chain combines TRBV6-5 with TRBJ2-1; 10 bases line up with TRBD2. The germline gives CDR1 MNHEY, CDR2 SVGAGI. The CDR3 contains 15 residues. V shed 2 bases and J 9 bases; nucleotides not matched to a gene: 7. Here the CDR3 reads CASSYPAGGAGEQFF. CDR3 in DNA: TGTGCCAGCAGTTACCCAGCGGGGGGGGCAGGTGAGCAGTTCTTC.

The chain joins TRBV11-2 to TRBJ2-5; 7 bases agree with TRBD1. Germline V gene data show CDR1 as SGHAT and CDR2 as FQNNGV. This CDR3 comprises 15 residues. J gave up 6 bases and V 1 base, and 8 bases lay outside the gene matches. The CDR3 protein is CASSLAVSGGKTQYF. The CDR3 bases are TGTGCCAGCAGCTTAGCAGTCTCAGGGGGTAAGACCCAGTACTTC.

J is TRBJ2-6 and V is TRBV7-8, with 9 bases identical to TRBD1. V shed 2 bases, J shed 2 bases, and the junction held 4 bases outside the gene matches. Germline-derived CDR1 and CDR2 are SGHVS and FQNEAQ. The CDR3 spans 17 residues. CDR3: CASSLLQGATGANVLTF. DNA for the CDR3: TGTGCCAGCAGCTTACTACAGGGGGCAACTGGGGCCAACGTCCTGACTTTC.

The chain joins TRBV2 to TRBJ1-1; 8 bases fit TRBD1. The V and J ends lost 8 bases and 3 bases, in that order; junction bases with no gene match: 2. The CDR3 loop spans 12 amino acids. Per germline, CDR1 SNHLY and CDR2 FYNNEI. The CDR3 sequence is CASRQGHTEAFF. Here the CDR3 DNA reads TGTGCCAGCCGACAGGGGCACACTGAAGCTTTCTTT. Supplemented by reference TRBV2 and TRBJ1-1, the full variable domain reads EPEVTQTPSHQVTQMGQEVILRCVPISNHLYFYWYRQILGQKVEFLVSFYNNEISEKSEIFDDQFSVERPDGSNFTLKIRSTKLEDSAMYFCASRQGHTEAFFGQGTRLTVV.

V gene TRBV27 combines with J gene TRBJ2-5; D is perhaps TRBD1 (5 bases). Germline lookup yields CDR1 MNHEY and CDR2 SMNVEV (reference sequence). The CDR3 covers 14 residues. The V end was cut by 5 bases, the J end by 7 bases, with 17 bases between. Written as DNA, the CDR3 is TGTGCCAGCAGTCCGAGCATCCCTGGGGCGACCCAGTACTTC. Translation: CASSPSIPGATQYF.

The chain is built from TRBV6-6 and TRBJ2-7; 12 nucleotides match TRBD1. Germline loops: CDR1 MNHNY, CDR2 SVGAGI (reference sequence). J was trimmed by 5 bases and V by 5 bases; bases with no gene match: 10. This CDR3 contains 16 residues. This CDR3 is CASSPLGTGGGHEQYF. CDR3 bases: TGTGCCAGCAGTCCCCTCGGGACAGGGGGCGGCCACGAGCAGTACTTC.

V usage is TRBV28 and J usage is TRBJ2-7, with D tentatively TRBD2 (6 bases). This CDR3 is 14 amino acids long. The germline V gene has CDR1 MDHEN and CDR2 SYDVKM. V lost 7 bases, J lost 0 bases, and 13 bases lay in between. CDR3 loop: CASNFGGISYEQYF. The CDR3 DNA reads as TGTGCCAGCAATTTTGGGGGGATCTCCTACGAGCAGTACTTC.

This sequence joins TRBV5-1 and TRBJ2-7, with 11 bases lining up with TRBD2. The germline CDR1 and CDR2 sequences are SGHRS and YFSETQ. J gave up 11 bases and V 4 bases, and 8 bases lay outside the gene matches. The CDR3 sequence is 13 residues long. CDR3 amino acids: CASSPASGGFEYF. CDR3 nucleotide sequence: TGCGCCAGCAGCCCCGCTAGCGGGGGGTTCGAGTACTTC.

This clone was seen more than once but under ten times. The V call is TRBV4-3, the J call TRBJ1-5; D not certain. The germline gives CDR1 LGHNA, CDR2 YSLEER. CDR3 size: 15 residues. Trimming cost V 4 bases and J 7 bases, with 17 bases left between them. CDR3 coding DNA: TGCGCCAGCAGCCTAAGTAGAACGACTTACCAGCCCCAGCATTTT. Protein: CASSLSRTTYQPQHF.

The chain recombines TRBV21-1 with TRBJ2-1; TRBD2 is the table's D call, not checked against the DNA. TRBV21-1 is reported as a pseudogene. The CDR3 extends over 17 amino acids. CDR3 loop: CASSKGERGGEYNEQFF. The CDR3, as DNA: TGTGCCAGCAGCAAAGGTGAGCGGGGGGGCGAGTACAATGAGCAGTTCTTC.

J is TRBJ1-4 and V is TRBV30, with no clear D. The CDR3 spans 13 residues. Trimming removed 2 bases at V and 5 bases at J, with 9 bases between. The germline gives CDR1 GTSNPN, CDR2 SVGIG (reference sequence). CDR3 loop: CAWSLYKNEKLFF. The DNA of the CDR3 is TGTGCCTGGAGTTTATACAAGAATGAAAAACTGTTTTTT.

The rearrangement uses TRBV30 and TRBJ1-1; no firm D call. The germline V gene encodes CDR1 GTSNPN and CDR2 SVGIG (reference sequence). The V gene lost 2 bases and the J gene lost 1 base, with 8 bases spanning the gap. The CDR3 totals 13 residues. The CDR3 protein is CAWSTNRNTEAFF. For the CDR3, the DNA is TGTGCCTGGAGTACGAATAGGAACACTGAAGCTTTCTTT.

V gene TRBV4-1 combines with J gene TRBJ1-1, with 8 bases that match TRBD1. Trimming took 8 bases from V and 1 from J; bases not matched to a gene: 12. Germline V gives CDR1 MGHRA, CDR2 YSYEKL. The CDR3 length is 16 residues. DNA for the CDR3: TGCGCCAGCGCGGACAGGGTCCCTTTAGAGAACACTGAAGCTTTCTTT. Protein: CASADRVPLENTEAFF.

This clone was recorded only once. V is TRBV5-4 and J is TRBJ2-1, with 8 bases that match TRBD2. Losses at the gene ends were 3 bases for V and 8 bases for J; bases not matched to a gene: 4. CDR1 SGHNT and CDR2 YYREEE come from the germline V gene (reference sequence). The CDR3 has 13 amino acids. The CDR3 DNA follows: TGTGCCAGCAGCTCCGAGCGGGGGTATGAGCAGTTCTTC. It translates to CASSSERGYEQFF.

CDR3 loop: CASRPQVSPLHF. For the CDR3, the DNA is TGTGCCAGCAGGCCTCAGGTCTCACCCCTCCACTTT. The chain combines TRBV28 with TRBJ1-6; no firm D call. The CDR3 length is 12 residues. The germline gives CDR1 MDHEN, CDR2 SYDVKM. V lost 6 bases and J 10 bases, leaving 10 bases between the germline ends.

In this sample, this clone turned up a few times. CDR3 coding DNA: TGTGCCAGCTCACCAGTACTAATAGCGGGGGGGCCGGCTTCCGACGAGCAGTACTTC. This translates into CASSPVLIAGGPASDEQYF. The J gene is TRBJ2-7, the V gene TRBV18; TRBD2 matches at 11 bases. Unmatched junction bases numbered 17, after V lost 2 bases and J lost 5 bases. Per germline, CDR1 KGHSH and CDR2 LQKENI. The CDR3 consists of 19 residues.

This sequence joins TRBV7-7 and TRBJ1-3; tentative D call: TRBD1 (6 bases). This CDR3 contains 15 residues. V was trimmed by 1 base and J by 4 bases, leaving 11 bases between them. Germline assignment: CDR1 SSHAT and CDR2 FNYEAQ (reference sequence). CDR3 in DNA: TGTGCCAGCAGCTTAGATACAGGGTTCGGAAACACCATATATTTT. This sequence encodes CASSLDTGFGNTIYF.

Note on this clone: The same CDR3 also results from other DNA sequences found in this sample. The V call is TRBV18, the J call TRBJ2-1, with 10 bases that match TRBD1. The CDR3 spans 15 residues. The germline gives CDR1 KGHSH, CDR2 LQKENI. The trim removed 2 bases at V and 2 bases at J, leaving 0 bases unmatched. CDR3 sequence (DNA): TGTGCCAGCTCACCAGGGACAGGGGCCTACAATGAGCAGTTCTTC. This codes for CASSPGTGAYNEQFF.

The sample holds one count of this clone. This chain joins TRBV14 and TRBJ1-3; no reliable D call. Germline CDR1 SGHDN, CDR2 FVKESK. The CDR3 has 15 residues. Trimming took 0 bases from V and 8 from J, leaving 14 bases between them. The CDR3 DNA reads TGTGCCAGCAGCCAAGAAGCTCCCGCGGTAGACACCATATATTTT. This sequence encodes CASSQEAPAVDTIYF.

The rearrangement uses TRBV16 and TRBJ1-2; maybe TRBD1 (6 bases). The CDR3 runs 14 residues. Trimming shortened V by 3 bases and J by 6 bases, and 14 bases separated the two germline ends. From germline, CDR1 is KGHSY and CDR2 FQNENV. In nucleotides, the CDR3 is TGTGCCAGCAGCCAGGGGGCGCGTAGTGATGGCTACACCTTC. Its translation: CASSQGARSDGYTF.

This chain uses TRBV13 with TRBJ1-2; D is unclear. CDR3 size: 13 residues. The V gene's germline CDR1 is PRHDT and CDR2 FYEKMQ (reference sequence). Deletions cut 0 bases from V and 5 bases from J, with 7 bases between. This CDR3 reads CASSLGRRYGYTF. CDR3 DNA: TGTGCCAGCAGCTTAGGCCGGAGGTATGGCTACACCTTC.

The chain combines TRBV30 with TRBJ2-7, with 10 bases lining up with TRBD1. This CDR3 contains 13 residues. The germline V gene has CDR1 GTSNPN and CDR2 SVGIG (reference sequence). Unmatched junction bases numbered 2, after V lost 1 base and J lost 5 bases. Here the CDR3 reads CAWSEGTGDEQYF. The CDR3 DNA reads as TGTGCCTGGAGTGAAGGGACAGGGGACGAGCAGTACTTC.

The CDR3 sequence: CASSIGRGSEAFF. The CDR3 bases are TGTGCCAGTAGTATAGGACGGGGGTCTGAAGCTTTCTTT. The rearrangement joins TRBV19 to TRBJ1-1, with TRBD1 as a possible D gene (5 bases). Trimming removed 1 base at V and 6 bases at J, with 9 bases between. CDR3 length: 13 amino acids. Germline lookup yields CDR1 LNHDA and CDR2 SQIVND (reference sequence).